Given below is one TCR beta chain in context. These data come from a study of blood T cell repertoires in COVID-19. Overall study: Donors in the United States, Italy and Spain gave samples during acute or convalescent COVID-19. Sample material is recorded as cDNA or gDNA derived from T cells, B-cell-depleted T cells, or PBMCs.

Trimming removed 6 bases from V and 5 bases from J; junction bases left unmatched: 2. The CDR3 runs 13 residues. The germline V gene has CDR1 MNHEY and CDR2 SVGAGI. Under the authors' procedure: The assay estimated nucleated cells by amplifying reference gene primers. The protocol was immunoSEQ multiplex PCR, while the TCRdb copy is restricted to in-frame clones and leaves out a portion. The V and J calls and clone size are taken from that table; D and trimming were inferred from the DNA. Found here are about 58,000 clones, about 91% of them singletons; the top ten hold 13% to 15%. Material: peripheral blood. The source of this sequence is a woman aged 55-70 years with active COVID-19. The V and J genes are TRBV6-5 and TRBJ2-7, with 12 bases that match TRBD1. DNA of the CDR3: TGTGCCAGCAGGGGGACAGGGGGCCACGAGCAGTACTTC. Its translation: CASRGTGGHEQYF.